This T cell receptor (beta chain) was retrieved from a study of blood T cells in healthy people across ages. This clonotype was seen many times. Deletions cut 1 base from V and 6 bases from J, with 12 bases between. Germline values: CDR1 SGHAT, CDR2 FQNNGV. The CDR3 loop spans 14 amino acids. For the second PCR, which ran for 7 to 11 cycles, a sample-barcoded 5' primer and a J-beta primer mix were used. TCRdb passed the 5' RACE reads through MiXCR, listing each CDR3 protein once. This table holds 600,000 or so distinct CDR3 sequences, about 30% found once. A minimum of 5 micrograms of total RNA was extracted per sample.

The TCR originated in a woman at least 80 years old in good health. The chain recombines TRBV11-2 with TRBJ1-1; TRBD1 might be the D (5 bases). The sequencing input was blood. The CDR3 here is CASSLVGQASEAFF. CDR3 sequence (DNA): TGTGCCAGCAGCTTAGTGGGGCAGGCCTCTGAAGCTTTCTTT.